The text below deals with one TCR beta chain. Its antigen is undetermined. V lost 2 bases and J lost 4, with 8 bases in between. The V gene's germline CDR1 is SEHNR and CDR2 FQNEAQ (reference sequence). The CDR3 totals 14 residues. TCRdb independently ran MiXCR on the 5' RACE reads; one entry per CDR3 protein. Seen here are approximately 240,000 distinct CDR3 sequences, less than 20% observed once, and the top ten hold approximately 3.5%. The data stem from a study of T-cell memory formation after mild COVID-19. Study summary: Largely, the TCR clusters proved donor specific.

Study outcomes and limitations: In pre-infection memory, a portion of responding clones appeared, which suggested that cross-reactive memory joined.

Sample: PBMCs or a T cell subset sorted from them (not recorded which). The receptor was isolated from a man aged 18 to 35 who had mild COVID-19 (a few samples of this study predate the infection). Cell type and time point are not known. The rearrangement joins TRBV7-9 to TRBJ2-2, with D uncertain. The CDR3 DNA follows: TGTGCCAGCAGCTTAAGTCAGGCCACCGGGGAGCTGTTTTTT. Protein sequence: CASSLSQATGELFF.